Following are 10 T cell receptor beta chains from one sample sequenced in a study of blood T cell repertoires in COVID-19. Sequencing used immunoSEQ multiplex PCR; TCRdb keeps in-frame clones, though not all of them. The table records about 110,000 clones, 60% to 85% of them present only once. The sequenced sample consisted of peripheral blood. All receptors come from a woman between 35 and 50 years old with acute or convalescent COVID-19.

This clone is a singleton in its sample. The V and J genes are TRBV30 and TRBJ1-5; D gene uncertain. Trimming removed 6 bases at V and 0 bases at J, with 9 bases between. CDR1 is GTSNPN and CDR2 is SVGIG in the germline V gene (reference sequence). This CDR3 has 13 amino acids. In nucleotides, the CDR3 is TGTGCCTGCGCACTTGATAGCAATCAGCCCCAGCATTTT. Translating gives CACALDSNQPQHF.

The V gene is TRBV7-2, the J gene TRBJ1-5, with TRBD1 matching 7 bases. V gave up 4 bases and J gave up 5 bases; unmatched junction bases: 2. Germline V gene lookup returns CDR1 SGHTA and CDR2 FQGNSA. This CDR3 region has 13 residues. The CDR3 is CASSSTGDQPQHF. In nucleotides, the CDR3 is TGTGCCAGCAGCTCCACAGGGGATCAGCCCCAGCATTTT.

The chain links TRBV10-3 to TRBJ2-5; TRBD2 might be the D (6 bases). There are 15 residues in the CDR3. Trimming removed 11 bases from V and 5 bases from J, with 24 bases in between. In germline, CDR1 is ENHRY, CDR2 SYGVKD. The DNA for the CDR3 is TGTGCCGTCCCCCCAGCTAAAGGGACTTGGGAGACCCAGTACTTC. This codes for CAVPPAKGTWETQYF.

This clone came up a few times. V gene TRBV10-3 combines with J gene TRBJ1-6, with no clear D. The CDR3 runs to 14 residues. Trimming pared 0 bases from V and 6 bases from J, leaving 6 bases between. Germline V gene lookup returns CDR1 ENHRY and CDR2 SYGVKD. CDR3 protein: CAISESNTNSPLHF. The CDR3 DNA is TGTGCCATCAGTGAGTCAAACACTAATTCACCCCTCCACTTT.

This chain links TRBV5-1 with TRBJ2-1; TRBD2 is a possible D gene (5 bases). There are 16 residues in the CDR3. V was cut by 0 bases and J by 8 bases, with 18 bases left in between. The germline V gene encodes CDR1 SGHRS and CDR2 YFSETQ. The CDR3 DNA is TGCGCCAGCAGCTTGGCTGAGACACTCGGGGATGATGAGCAGTTCTTC. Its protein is CASSLAETLGDDEQFF.

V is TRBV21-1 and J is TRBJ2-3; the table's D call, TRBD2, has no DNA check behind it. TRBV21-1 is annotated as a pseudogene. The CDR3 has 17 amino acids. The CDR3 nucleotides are TGTGCCAGCCCCTGGCCCCTAGCGGGGGGGCGTGGGGATACGCAGTATTTT. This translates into CASPWPLAGGRGDTQYF.

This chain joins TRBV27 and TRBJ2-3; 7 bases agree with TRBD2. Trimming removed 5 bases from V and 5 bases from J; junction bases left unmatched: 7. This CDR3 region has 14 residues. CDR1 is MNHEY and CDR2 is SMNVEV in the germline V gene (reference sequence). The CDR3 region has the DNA TGTGCCAGCAGTCCACTAGGGAGGGGAGATACGCAGTATTTT. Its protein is CASSPLGRGDTQYF.

The CDR3 spells CASSLAVVVQNQETQYF. In DNA form, the CDR3 reads TGCGCCAGCAGCTTGGCCGTTGTGGTACAGAACCAAGAGACCCAGTACTTC. The chain employs TRBV5-1 and TRBJ2-5; D is undetermined. V dropped 0 bases and J dropped 0 bases, with 15 bases sitting between them. CDR3 length: 17 residues. Germline CDR1 reads SGHRS; CDR2 reads YFSETQ.

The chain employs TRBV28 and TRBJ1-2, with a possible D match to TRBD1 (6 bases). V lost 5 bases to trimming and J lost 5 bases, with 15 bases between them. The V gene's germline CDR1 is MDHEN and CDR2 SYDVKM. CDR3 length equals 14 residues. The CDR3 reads CASSPPDSVYGYTF. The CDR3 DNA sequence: TGTGCCAGCAGTCCCCCGGACAGCGTTTATGGCTACACCTTC.

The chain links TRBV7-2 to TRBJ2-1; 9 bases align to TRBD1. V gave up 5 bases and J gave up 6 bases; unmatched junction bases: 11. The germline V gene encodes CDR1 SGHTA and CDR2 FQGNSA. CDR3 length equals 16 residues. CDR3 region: CASSPLRTGDANEQFF. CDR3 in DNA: TGTGCCAGCAGCCCGCTCCGGACAGGGGATGCCAATGAGCAGTTCTTC.